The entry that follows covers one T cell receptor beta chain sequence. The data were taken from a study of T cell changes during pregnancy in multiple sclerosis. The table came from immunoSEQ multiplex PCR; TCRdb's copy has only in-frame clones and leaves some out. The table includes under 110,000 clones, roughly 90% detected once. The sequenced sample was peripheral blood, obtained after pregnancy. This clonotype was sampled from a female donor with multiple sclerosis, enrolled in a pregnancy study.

CDR3: CASSLNSPLHF. CDR3 sequence (DNA): TGTGCCAGCAGCCTTAATTCACCCCTCCACTTT. The chain carries TRBV7-2 and TRBJ1-6, with unresolved D. Between the trimmed V and J ends, which lost 5 bases and 6 bases, there was a span of 2 bases. The CDR3 is 11 amino acids. Germline V gene lookup returns CDR1 SGHTA and CDR2 FQGNSA.